These 2 T cell receptor beta chains were sequenced from one sample in a study of vaccination and CD4 T cells after COVID-19. The Oncomine TCR Beta short-read assay was applied to DNA of cultured CD4+ T cells. In TCRdb, the PCR reads were re-called with MiXCR into one record per CDR3 protein. Found here are about 15,000 distinct CDR3 sequences, around 47% of them singletons; the top ten hold approximately 4.4%. As for treatment: roughly 11-day PBMC culture with coronavirus spike peptide pools or control peptides (ViraFEST assay). Antigens for these TCRs are unknown. The sequences come from CD4+ T cells from blood, cultured in vitro, collected before SARS-CoV-2 vaccination. Receptors originate from a human donor who had recovered from COVID-19.

The rearrangement uses TRBV19 and TRBJ2-5; 7 bases align to TRBD1. V lost 2 bases, J lost 2 bases, and 5 bases stayed unmatched. This CDR3 region has 15 residues. Germline CDR1 and CDR2: LNHDA and SQIVND (reference sequence). CDR3 sequence: CASSISARGQETQYF. CDR3 in DNA: TGTGCCAGTAGTATATCGGCCAGGGGGCAAGAGACCCAGTACTTC.

This clonotype was counted between two and nine times. The rearrangement uses TRBV5-4 and TRBJ2-6; D might be TRBD2 (6 bases). This CDR3 contains 15 residues. From germline, CDR1 is SGHNT and CDR2 YYREEE (reference sequence). Trimming removed 0 bases at V and 8 bases at J, with 12 bases between. The CDR3 loop is CASSLGLVVPNVLTF. The CDR3, as DNA: TGTGCCAGCAGCTTGGGACTAGTAGTACCCAACGTCCTGACTTTC.